Listed here are 4 T cell receptor beta chains from one sample, sequenced in a study of radiation and T cells in renal cell carcinoma. Clones were sequenced by immunoSEQ multiplex PCR, and TCRdb holds only the in-frame ones, with some missing. The sample includes about 130,000 clones, 81% seen only once; the top ten take roughly 6.2%. The sample's time point: blood 2 weeks post-SBRT. As for treatment: 15 Gy SBRT to primary tumor, nephrectomy 4 weeks later. Sequences were derived from blood, sampled from a patient whose treatment included radiotherapy and nephrectomy. The receptors were sampled from a man in his fifties or sixties with renal cell carcinoma.

The chain joins TRBV5-4 to TRBJ2-5; unclear D gene. This CDR3 spans 13 amino acids. Trimming pared 2 bases from V and 5 bases from J, leaving 10 bases between. Germline V gene data show CDR1 as SGHNT and CDR2 as YYREEE (reference sequence). CDR3: CASSFNGGETQYF. CDR3 DNA sequence: TGTGCCAGCAGCTTTAATGGTGGGGAGACCCAGTACTTC.

This chain links TRBV15 with TRBJ1-1, with D possibly being TRBD1 (6 bases). Germline assignment: CDR1 LNHNV and CDR2 YYDKDF (reference sequence). V gave up 0 bases and J gave up 1 base, with 21 bases separating them. The CDR3 is 19 amino acids. CDR3 sequence (DNA): TGTGCCACCAGCAGAGATCCTTTCATCGTTACAGGGAAGAACACTGAAGCTTTCTTT. This translates into CATSRDPFIVTGKNTEAFF.

This chain joins TRBV9 and TRBJ1-6; D unresolved. Germline V CDR1 and CDR2: SGDLS, YYNGEE. The germline V and J ends were trimmed by 0 bases and 7 bases, with 11 bases remaining between them. This CDR3 spans 15 amino acids. The CDR3 DNA sequence: TGTGCCAGCAGCGTAGAGGCCAGTTTAAATTCACCCCTCCACTTT. It translates to CASSVEASLNSPLHF.

The chain employs TRBV5-1 and TRBJ1-1; weak D call: TRBD1 (6 bases). V dropped 3 bases and J dropped 6 bases, with 18 bases sitting between them. CDR3 size: 15 residues. Germline V gene lookup returns CDR1 SGHRS and CDR2 YFSETQ. The CDR3 here is CASSSAGTTYAEAFF. The CDR3 DNA follows: TGCGCCAGCAGCTCTGCCGGGACAACGTACGCTGAAGCTTTCTTT. The full variable domain, in which reference TRBV5-1 and TRBJ1-1 provide the parts outside the CDR3, is KAGVTQTPRYLIKTRGQQVTLSCSPISGHRSVSWYQQTPGQGLQFLFEYFSETQRNKGNFPGRFSGRQFSNSRSEMNVSTLELGDSALYLCASSSAGTTYAEAFFGQGTRLTVV.